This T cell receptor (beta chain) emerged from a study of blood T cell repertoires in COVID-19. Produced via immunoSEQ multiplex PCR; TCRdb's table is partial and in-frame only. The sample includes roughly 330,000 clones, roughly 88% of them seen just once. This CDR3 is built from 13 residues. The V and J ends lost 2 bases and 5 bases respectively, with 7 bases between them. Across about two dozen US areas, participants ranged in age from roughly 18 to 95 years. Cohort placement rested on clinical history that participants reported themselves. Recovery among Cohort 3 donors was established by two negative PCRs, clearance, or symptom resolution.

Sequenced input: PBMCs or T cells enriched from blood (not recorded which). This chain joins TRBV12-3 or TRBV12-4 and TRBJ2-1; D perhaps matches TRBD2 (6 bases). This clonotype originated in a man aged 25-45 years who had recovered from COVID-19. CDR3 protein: CASSLTSHNEQFF. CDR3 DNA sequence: TGTGCCAGCAGTTTAACTAGCCACAATGAGCAGTTCTTC.